This T cell receptor (beta chain) was sequenced for a study of OX40 agonist ivuxolimab in advanced cancers. Study at large: Males comprised roughly four fifths of the group, whose mean age was around 62 years (range 23 to 79). Patients with prior anti-PD-1, anti-PD-L1 or anti-CTLA-4 therapy were eligible; about 41% had some. Broader study findings: Among expanded peripheral T cells, antigen specificity went undetermined.

The V gene's germline CDR1 is MNHEY and CDR2 SMNVEV (reference sequence). This CDR3 has 14 amino acids. V lost 0 bases to trimming and J lost 5 bases, with 5 bases between them. A single count supports this clone. Its target is not known. Measured with immunoSEQ multiplex PCR; TCRdb has only the in-frame clones, and not every one. The sample holds about 98,000 clones, approximately 93% seen once. Here the sequenced sample was CD4+ or CD8+ T cells sorted from blood, taken in a trial of the OX40 agonist ivuxolimab. The rearrangement joins TRBV27 to TRBJ1-6; D is unclear. The sequence came from an adult with an advanced solid tumor such as melanoma, head and neck, liver or kidney cancer. The CDR3 protein is CASSLSWDNSPLHF. The CDR3 nucleotides are TGTGCCAGCAGTTTATCGTGGGATAATTCACCCCTCCACTTT.